This section outlines one TCR beta chain sequence together with its context. What it recognizes is unknown. These data are taken from a study of vaccination effects on CD4 cells after COVID-19. Turning to the study itself: Antigen-specific CD4+ T cells were expanded with viral peptide pools in the ViraFEST assay before sequencing. The researchers cultured 1.5 million to 2 million PBMC per well with 7.5 to 10 IU/ml IL-2 and roughly 9.4 ug/ml peptides.

Having been cultured for around ten days, the cells underwent CD4+ T cell isolation. IL-2 medium was substituted for half the medium on days 3 and 7. Study outcomes and limitations: Clones induced by infection and by vaccine showed marked clonal contraction late after vaccination.

The assay was immunoSEQ multiplex PCR, and TCRdb's table has in-frame clones only and misses some. The sample has about 58,000 clones; roughly 80% are singletons. The input for sequencing was CD4+ T cells from PBMCs cultured without peptide, taken before COVID-19 vaccination. The receptor's source is a human donor who received a COVID-19 vaccine.

CDR3 loop: CASRLGGANTEAFF. DNA for the CDR3: TGTGCCAGCAGATTAGGGGGGGCGAACACTGAAGCTTTCTTT. The chain joins TRBV14 to TRBJ1-1, with a tentative D call TRBD1 (6 bases). Between the trimmed V and J ends, which lost 6 bases and 1 base, there was a span of 12 bases. The length of the CDR3 is 14 residues. The germline gives CDR1 SGHDN, CDR2 FVKESK.